Each of the 32 T cell receptor beta chains below was sequenced from the same sample in a study of shared clonotypes between healthy human individuals (dated by TCRdb to 2018 to 2021). Library preparation used the immunoSEQ multiplex PCR assay. TCRdb limited this immuneACCESS table to in-frame rearrangements with V and J called. A share of clones is missing; checked studies link under half to unresolved V genes, and the rest is unexplained. This sample is represented by more than 2,000,000 clones; 90% to 95% of them were singletons. Clones ranked in the top ten supply around 0.4% of the sample. The sample taken for sequencing was naive CD4+ T cells from PBMCs. What this sample's cell subset or site label stands for: CD45RA+ positively selected. All receptors come from a man younger than 30 in good health. Some clones in this sample may be carry-over from other donors' samples.

The CDR3 DNA reads TGTGCCAGCAGCCAAGATTTTAGCTCCTACAATGAGCAGTTCTTC. Protein: CASSQDFSSYNEQFF. The chain uses TRBV4-2 and TRBJ2-1; D not certain. V was pared by 0 bases and J by 0 bases, with 6 bases between. The CDR3 covers 15 residues. CDR1 is LGHNA and CDR2 is YNFKEQ in the germline V gene.

For this clone: A junction boundary mismatches the germline segment, possibly from a read error. The chain recombines TRBV11-2 with TRBJ2-2; TRBD1 is a possible D gene (6 bases). The CDR3 is 15 amino acids. The germline V gene has CDR1 SGHAT and CDR2 FQNNGV. The CDR3 sequence is CASSLLAGDTGELFF. The CDR3 DNA is TGTGCCAGCAGCTTATTAGCAGGGGACACGGGGGAGCTGTTTTTT.

The J gene is TRBJ2-5, the V gene TRBV5-4; D could derive from TRBD1 or TRBD2 (6 bases each). This CDR3 contains 15 residues. Trimming removed 6 bases at V and 3 bases at J, with 18 bases between. CDR1 and CDR2 from the germline V gene are SGHNT and YYREEE (reference sequence). This chain's CDR3 is CASNRGQGSEETQYF. Here the CDR3 DNA reads TGTGCCAGCAACCGGGGGCAGGGCTCGGAAGAGACCCAGTACTTC.

J is TRBJ1-3 and V is TRBV6-6, with TRBD1 matching 10 bases. V gave up 6 bases and J gave up 4 bases; unmatched junction bases: 3. The CDR3 has 14 amino acids. Germline lookup yields CDR1 MNHNY and CDR2 SVGAGI (reference sequence). The CDR3 reads CASSDRGRGNTIYF. CDR3 DNA: TGTGCCAGCAGCGACAGGGGGCGAGGAAACACCATATATTTT.

The rearrangement joins TRBV5-5 to TRBJ1-4; no reliable D call. Trimming stripped 3 bases from V and 0 bases from J, with 9 bases between. CDR3 length: 15 residues. Germline V gene data show CDR1 as SGHKS and CDR2 as YYEKEE (reference sequence). As DNA, the CDR3 is TGTGCCAGCAGCTGGTGGGGAACAACTAATGAAAAACTGTTTTTT. This gives the protein CASSWWGTTNEKLFF.

The rearrangement uses TRBV30 and TRBJ1-6; D remains ambiguous. The CDR3 spans 13 residues. Trimming shortened V by 0 bases and J by 9 bases, and 9 bases separated the two germline ends. Germline assignment: CDR1 GTSNPN and CDR2 SVGIG (reference sequence). The CDR3 spells CAWSVRGSSPLHF. The CDR3 bases are TGTGCCTGGAGTGTACGAGGCAGTTCACCCCTCCACTTT.

The count of this clone is one. J is TRBJ2-7 and V is TRBV28; D possibly uses TRBD1 or TRBD2 (5 bases each). The germline CDR1 and CDR2 sequences are MDHEN and SYDVKM. This CDR3 has 15 amino acids. Deletions cut 2 bases from V and 6 bases from J, with 17 bases between. The CDR3 nucleotides read TGTGCCAGCAGTTTAGTCGGGGCAGAGCAGACCGAGCAGTACTTC. Its protein product is CASSLVGAEQTEQYF.

Note on this clone: The same CDR3 can be traced to other DNA sequences in this sample. V is TRBV6-5 and J is TRBJ2-3; D is possibly TRBD1 (6 bases). CDR1 and CDR2 (germline): MNHEY, SVGAGI. This CDR3 comprises 14 residues. Deletions cut 2 bases from V and 2 bases from J, with 8 bases between. CDR3 sequence: CASSYGGPTDTQYF. The CDR3 region has the DNA TGTGCCAGCAGTTACGGGGGCCCCACAGATACGCAGTATTTT.

V usage is TRBV6-5 and J usage is TRBJ2-3; D ambiguous. Germline CDR1 reads MNHEY; CDR2 reads SVGAGI. The V end lost 0 bases, the J end lost 6 bases, and 7 bases lay between the germline ends. This CDR3 spans 13 amino acids. CDR3: CASSYSKPDTQYF. CDR3 nucleotides: TGTGCCAGCAGTTACTCGAAACCCGATACGCAGTATTTT.

This clone showed up just once. The V gene is TRBV2, the J gene TRBJ1-3, with TRBD1 as a possible D gene (5 bases). The V end was cut by 10 bases, the J end by 0 bases, with 13 bases between. Germline CDR1 is SNHLY and CDR2 is FYNNEI. The length of the CDR3 is 14 residues. This chain's CDR3 is CAIRQLSSGNTIYF. Written as DNA, the CDR3 is TGTGCCATCCGACAGCTAAGCTCTGGAAACACCATATATTTT. The whole variable domain, remainder taken from reference TRBV2 and TRBJ1-3, is EPEVTQTPSHQVTQMGQEVILRCVPISNHLYFYWYRQILGQKVEFLVSFYNNEISEKSEIFDDQFSVERPDGSNFTLKIRSTKLEDSAMYFCAIRQLSSGNTIYFGEGSWLTVV.

This chain connects TRBV27 to TRBJ2-7, with 8 bases matching TRBD2. V shed 4 bases and J 6 bases; nucleotides not matched to a gene: 8. Germline lookup yields CDR1 MNHEY and CDR2 SMNVEV (reference sequence). There are 14 residues in the CDR3. The CDR3 sequence is CASSYERESGEQYF. The CDR3 DNA follows: TGTGCCAGCAGTTACGAGCGGGAGTCAGGCGAGCAGTACTTC.

The chain joins TRBV19 to TRBJ2-1, with 9 bases fitting TRBD2. The germline gives CDR1 LNHDA, CDR2 SQIVND (reference sequence). V trimming: 2 bases; J trimming: 7 bases; junction bases outside the gene matches: 12. The length of the CDR3 is 17 residues. As DNA, the CDR3 is TGTGCCAGTAGTATAAATCGGGTGCCTAGCGGGAAGAATGAGCAGTTCTTC. Its protein is CASSINRVPSGKNEQFF.

The gene calls are TRBV6-1 and TRBJ2-2, with unresolved D. Trimming removed 4 bases at V and 6 bases at J, with 9 bases between. From germline, CDR1 is MNHNS and CDR2 SASEGT. There are 13 residues in the CDR3. This CDR3 reads CASSAQQSGELFF. In DNA form, the CDR3 reads TGTGCCAGCAGTGCTCAACAGTCCGGGGAGCTGTTTTTT.

The chain has TRBV7-9 and TRBJ2-1; a possible D gene is TRBD1 (6 bases). The V end lost 3 bases, the J end lost 7 bases, and 10 bases lay between the germline ends. The CDR3 is 13 residues long. Germline-derived CDR1 and CDR2 are SEHNR and FQNEAQ (reference sequence). CDR3 region: CASSLGATNEQFF. In DNA form, the CDR3 reads TGTGCCAGCAGCTTGGGGGCCACGAATGAGCAGTTCTTC.

The chain carries TRBV5-6 and TRBJ1-1; weak D call: TRBD1 (6 bases). From germline, CDR1 is SGHDT and CDR2 YYEEEE. The CDR3 spans 15 residues. V was shortened by 1 base and J by 2 bases, with 12 bases between the two germline ends. The CDR3 spells CASSLRTVFNTEAFF. The CDR3 DNA reads TGTGCCAGCAGCTTGCGGACAGTTTTTAACACTGAAGCTTTCTTT.

In nucleotides, the CDR3 is TGTGCCAGCAGCTTAATCGGGGATTACAATGAGCAGTTCTTC. Residues: CASSLIGDYNEQFF. The V call is TRBV7-2, the J call TRBJ2-1; possibly TRBD2 for D (5 bases). The V and J ends lost 2 bases and 4 bases respectively, with 9 bases between them. The CDR3 runs 14 residues. Germline CDR1 is SGHTA and CDR2 is FQGNSA.

This sequence joins TRBV2 and TRBJ2-1, with no clear D. Per germline, CDR1 SNHLY and CDR2 FYNNEI. Trimming removed 8 bases from V and 0 bases from J, with 8 bases in between. CDR3 length: 13 residues. The CDR3 spells CASGRLSYNEQFF. CDR3 nucleotide sequence: TGTGCCAGCGGGCGCCTCTCCTACAATGAGCAGTTCTTC.

V is TRBV18 and J is TRBJ2-1; tentatively, D is TRBD2 (5 bases). The V end was cut by 0 bases, the J end by 4 bases, with 16 bases between. Germline assignment: CDR1 KGHSH and CDR2 LQKENI. The CDR3 sequence is 17 residues long. The CDR3, as DNA: TGTGCCAGCTCACCACCGACGCGGGCTAGTTCTTACAATGAGCAGTTCTTC. This sequence encodes CASSPPTRASSYNEQFF.

Regarding this clone: Other DNA sequences in the sample encode the same CDR3. The chain employs TRBV7-3 and TRBJ1-1; D uncertain. This CDR3 is 14 amino acids long. Deletions cut 2 bases from V and 1 base from J, with 8 bases between. Germline V gene sequence: CDR1 SGHTA, CDR2 FQGTGA. CDR3: CASSLLGENTEAFF. The CDR3 region has the DNA TGTGCCAGCAGCTTACTCGGCGAGAACACTGAAGCTTTCTTT.

The gene calls are TRBV6-5 and TRBJ1-6; D gene ambiguous. The V end was cut by 7 bases, the J end by 7 bases, with 11 bases between. The germline V gene has CDR1 MNHEY and CDR2 SVGAGI. This CDR3 is 13 amino acids long. The CDR3 here is CASNGRANSPLHF. Here the CDR3 DNA reads TGTGCCAGCAATGGGAGAGCGAATTCACCCCTCCACTTT.

J is TRBJ2-3 and V is TRBV10-1; TRBD2 matches at 12 bases. The CDR3 extends over 17 amino acids. The germline CDR1 and CDR2 sequences are WNHNN and SYGVQD (reference sequence). Trimming at V came to 3 bases and at J to 2 bases, leaving 6 bases not matched to a gene. Here the CDR3 DNA reads TGCGCCAGCAGTGAAGGGGCTAGCGGGAGGGCCACAGATACGCAGTATTTT. Its translation is CASSEGASGRATDTQYF.

CDR3 sequence (DNA): TGTGCCAGCAGTCTTCGGGGTAGCAGCGGGGGCACAGATACGCAGTATTTT. This gives the protein CASSLRGSSGGTDTQYF. The V gene is TRBV28, the J gene TRBJ2-3, with TRBD2 matching over 7 bases. CDR1 is MDHEN, CDR2 SYDVKM, per germline. J gave up 1 base and V 5 bases, and 12 bases lay outside the gene matches. The CDR3 spans 17 residues. The full variable domain, with the rest looked up from reference TRBV28 and TRBJ2-3, is DVKVTQSSRYLVKRTGEKVFLECVQDMDHENMFWYRQDPGLGLRLIYFSYDVKMKEKGDIPEGYSVSREKKERFSLILESASTNQTSMYLCASSLRGSSGGTDTQYFGPGTRLTVL.

The rearrangement links TRBV11-2 to TRBJ2-2; D may be TRBD2 (6 bases). CDR3 length: 13 amino acids. With 5 bases removed from V and 7 bases from J, the gap between germline ends came to 11 bases. Germline lookup yields CDR1 SGHAT and CDR2 FQNNGV. The CDR3 sequence is CASSPTRIGELFF. The CDR3 DNA reads as TGTGCCAGCAGCCCGACTAGAATCGGGGAGCTGTTTTTT.

V gene TRBV7-2 combines with J gene TRBJ1-1; the D is unclear. Looked up from germline, CDR1 is SGHTA and CDR2 is FQGNSA. Trimming cost V 5 bases and J 6 bases, with 13 bases left between them. This CDR3 spans 13 amino acids. The CDR3 coding sequence is TGTGCCAGCAGCCCATACCTAGACGCTGAAGCTTTCTTT. Translation: CASSPYLDAEAFF.

This chain connects TRBV5-8 to TRBJ2-1; perhaps D is TRBD1 or TRBD2 (6 bases each). The CDR3 runs 17 residues. The V end lost 4 bases, the J end lost 5 bases, and 22 bases lay between the germline ends. Per germline, CDR1 SGHTS and CDR2 YDEGEE. Written as DNA, the CDR3 is TGTGCCAGCAGCCACAACCCGGGGGCCACCGGTCACAATGAGCAGTTCTTC. It yields the protein CASSHNPGATGHNEQFF.

As to this clone: The sample contains more than one DNA sequence encoding this CDR3. The chain couples TRBV27 to TRBJ2-6; D is unclear. The CDR3 spans 15 residues. The germline V and J ends were trimmed by 2 bases and 0 bases, with 5 bases remaining between them. The germline V gene has CDR1 MNHEY and CDR2 SMNVEV (reference sequence). The chain's CDR3 is CASSLKPSGANVLTF. CDR3 in DNA: TGTGCCAGCAGTTTAAAACCCTCTGGGGCCAACGTCCTGACTTTC.

This clone came up once. V is TRBV9 and J is TRBJ2-1, with TRBD1 as a possible D gene (7 bases). Germline CDR1 SGDLS, CDR2 YYNGEE. V gave up 0 bases and J gave up 2 bases, with 12 bases separating them. The CDR3 has 16 residues. CDR3 DNA: TGTGCCAGCAGCGTAGTAGGAGGGGGCGCCTACAATGAGCAGTTCTTC. As protein: CASSVVGGGAYNEQFF.

This chain connects TRBV27 to TRBJ2-5, with 8 bases aligning to TRBD2. Germline loops: CDR1 MNHEY, CDR2 SMNVEV (reference sequence). The CDR3 totals 15 residues. V trimming: 7 bases; J trimming: 5 bases; junction bases outside the gene matches: 12. The CDR3 DNA is TGTGCCAGCAAGTTTTGGGAGCGGGAGCGGGAGACCCAGTACTTC. Translating gives CASKFWERERETQYF.

With regard to this clone: Distinct nucleotide sequences in the sample also encode this CDR3. The chain couples TRBV27 to TRBJ2-5; D is ambiguous. Between the trimmed V and J ends, which lost 1 base and 4 bases, there was a span of 4 bases. Germline assignment: CDR1 MNHEY and CDR2 SMNVEV (reference sequence). This CDR3 region has 12 residues. Here the CDR3 reads CASSLLGETQYF. The CDR3 nucleotides are TGTGCCAGCAGTTTATTAGGAGAGACCCAGTACTTC.

A single count supports this clone. The chain recombines TRBV1 with TRBJ2-3; the listed D gene, TRBD2, was not tested against the DNA. TRBV1 has pseudogene status. The CDR3 sequence is 13 residues long. The CDR3 nucleotides read TGCACCAGCAGTCGACTCCGCCGGGATACGCAGTATTTT. It encodes CTSSRLRRDTQYF.

This chain uses TRBV9 with TRBJ2-7; D gene unclear. The germline V gene encodes CDR1 SGDLS and CDR2 YYNGEE. Trimming cost V 3 bases and J 0 bases, with 13 bases left between them. The CDR3 has 15 residues. CDR3 nucleotide sequence: TGTGCCAGCAGCGCCGTTGGAGCCGCCTCCTACGAGCAGTACTTC. Its protein is CASSAVGAASYEQYF.

In the case of this clone: At the DNA level, this CDR3 is encoded by other sequences in the same sample as well. This chain connects TRBV28 to TRBJ2-1; 7 bases fit TRBD2. V lost 4 bases, J lost 3 bases, and 0 bases stayed unmatched. This CDR3 contains 13 residues. Germline V gene data show CDR1 as MDHEN and CDR2 as SYDVKM. The CDR3 bases are TGTGCCAGCAGTTCGGGGGGCTACAATGAGCAGTTCTTC. Its translation: CASSSGGYNEQFF.